The clone carrying this T cell receptor (beta chain) was picked up many times. V lost 8 bases, J lost 4 bases, and 9 bases lay in between. This CDR3 is built from 11 residues. CDR1 and CDR2 (germline): SNHLY, FYNNEI. The data were obtained in a study of low-dose radiotherapy and immunotherapy resistance in tumors. Time point reported: before trial treatment. Primers targeting TRAV and TRBV primed first-strand cDNA, covering alpha and beta chains. A roughly 20-cycle PCR with a constant-region primer and V-primer adapter amplified TCRs. TCRdb fed the reads into MiXCR, producing one record per CDR3 protein. The data show under 95,000 distinct CDR3 sequences, roughly a sixth seen once.

The source was PBMCs, collected before treatment. The chain combines TRBV2 with TRBJ2-7; the D is unclear. This receptor was identified in a male donor with prostate cancer. CDR3 residues: CASLIGYEQYF. The CDR3 DNA reads as TGTGCCAGCCTTATTGGGTACGAGCAGTACTTC.